The next 8 T cell receptor beta chains were all read from a single sample in a study of blood T cell repertoires in COVID-19. Sequencing used immunoSEQ multiplex PCR; TCRdb keeps in-frame clones, though not all of them. Of approximately 280,000 clones listed, roughly 89% are singletons. The sequenced sample consisted of peripheral blood. The receptor source for this set is a man in his forties with acute or convalescent COVID-19.

The chain carries TRBV5-1 and TRBJ1-6; D gene uncertain. The germline V gene has CDR1 SGHRS and CDR2 YFSETQ. This CDR3 has 13 residues. V was shortened by 4 bases and J by 6 bases, with 8 bases between the two germline ends. The CDR3 sequence is CASSTAVNSPLHF. The CDR3 nucleotides are TGCGCCAGCAGCACAGCAGTTAATTCACCCCTCCACTTT.

The chain has TRBV5-1 and TRBJ1-2, with 7 bases that match TRBD1. Looked up from germline, CDR1 is SGHRS and CDR2 is YFSETQ. The V segment lost 3 bases and the J segment 6 bases; nucleotides outside the gene matches: 8. CDR3 length: 14 residues. The CDR3 region is CASSSGQANDGYTF. The CDR3 nucleotides read TGCGCCAGCAGCTCCGGACAGGCAAACGATGGCTACACCTTC. Variable domain in full (rest from reference TRBV5-1 and TRBJ1-2): KAGVTQTPRYLIKTRGQQVTLSCSPISGHRSVSWYQQTPGQGLQFLFEYFSETQRNKGNFPGRFSGRQFSNSRSEMNVSTLELGDSALYLCASSSGQANDGYTFGSGTRLTVV.

V is TRBV19 and J is TRBJ1-5; the match to TRBD1 covers 7 bases. The ends lost 5 bases at V and 5 bases at J; junction bases unmatched: 6. There are 14 residues in the CDR3. Germline V gives CDR1 LNHDA, CDR2 SQIVND (reference sequence). The CDR3 region has the DNA TGTGCCAGTAGTCCACAGGGGCCCTATCAGCCCCAGCATTTT. Encoded protein: CASSPQGPYQPQHF.

The chain uses TRBV24-1 and TRBJ2-1; the D is unclear. Germline CDR1 and CDR2: KGHDR and SFDVKD. This CDR3 is built from 17 residues. Trimming removed 3 bases from V and 0 bases from J, with 14 bases in between. For the CDR3, the DNA is TGTGCCACCAGTGATATCCAGGCCCCGAGCTCCTACAATGAGCAGTTCTTC. Translation gives CATSDIQAPSSYNEQFF.

The V and J genes are TRBV27 and TRBJ1-5, with 7 bases aligning to TRBD1. Germline CDR1 reads MNHEY; CDR2 reads SMNVEV (reference sequence). The CDR3 runs 15 residues. Trimming took 2 bases from V and 5 from J; bases not matched to a gene: 6. CDR3 sequence (DNA): TGTGCCAGCAGTTTAGGGGGACAGCCCCATCAGCCCCAGCATTTT. Translation: CASSLGGQPHQPQHF.

This clone was seen only a few times. This chain joins TRBV4-2 and TRBJ2-1; D might be TRBD2 (5 bases). The CDR3 consists of 14 residues. Germline V gene lookup returns CDR1 LGHNA and CDR2 YNFKEQ. Trimming cost V 0 bases and J 6 bases, with 9 bases left between them. The CDR3 bases are TGTGCCAGCAGCCAAGACCCGGACTCCAATGAGCAGTTCTTC. Amino acid sequence: CASSQDPDSNEQFF.

This chain links TRBV6-6 with TRBJ1-2; 7 nucleotides align to TRBD1. The CDR3 has 13 amino acids. Germline V gene data show CDR1 as MNHNY and CDR2 as SVGAGI (reference sequence). With 6 bases clipped from V and 6 bases from J, the junction kept 7 bases outside the gene matches. The CDR3 nucleotides read TGTGCCAGCAGCCGGCGACAGGGCGATGGCTACACCTTC. This translates into CASSRRQGDGYTF.

Here the CDR3 reads CASGRTGGITDTQYF. CDR3 nucleotides: TGTGCTAGTGGTCGAACAGGGGGCATCACAGATACGCAGTATTTT. The genes are TRBV12-5 and TRBJ2-3, with 9 bases lining up with TRBD1. V gave up 5 bases and J gave up 2 bases; unmatched junction bases: 5. The CDR3 extends over 15 amino acids. CDR1 is LGHNT, CDR2 FRNRAP, per germline.